This T cell receptor beta chain was profiled in a study of PD-L1 blockade in urothelial cancer (dated by TCRdb to about 2017). Study-level background: Therapy was started at some point between 2014 and 2016 for all patients, and atezolizumab 1,200 mg was administered intravenously every 3 weeks. Pretreatment tumor samples, along with matched peripheral blood collected serially before and after atezolizumab treatment, underwent TCR sequencing. Blood samples yielded a median of around 130,000 T cells and around 80,000 unique TCRs, with median clonality 0.080. Progression-free survival longer than 6 months counted as durable clinical benefit, and TCR features were additionally tested against both progression-free and overall survival. In the same patients, pretreatment tumors underwent whole exome sequencing and RNA sequencing in addition to TCR sequencing. The study, an exploratory multi-omic analysis, examined somatic, immune and clinical correlates of response to PD-L1 blockade with atezolizumab in urothelial cancer. Blood samples were analyzed at 3 weeks after treatment start (second dose) and at 6 weeks after treatment start. An ECOG performance status of 0 or 1 was recorded for the patients, and 0 to 3 prior chemotherapy regimens had been received by the patients. About nine tenths of the roughly 29 patients were identified as males with urothelial cancer of bladder origin, and a prior smoking history was reported by 18 of 29 patients. Pretreatment blood TCR-seq was available for under 35 patients, at least one posttreatment blood collection was obtained for some 25 patients, and tumor TCR-seq was available for some 25 patients. Nine patients achieved durable clinical benefit and fewer than 25 did not.

A cohort of more than 25 patients with locally advanced or metastatic urothelial carcinoma, treated at Memorial Sloan Kettering on a trial protocol, was included. Peripheral blood mononuclear cells were collected from each patient pretreatment and during treatment, giving between 1 and 8 total time points per patient. The Qiagen DNeasy Blood extraction kit was used to purify genomic DNA from total PBMCs and tumor samples. PBMCs were collected pretreatment and during treatment, and were isolated and stored as previously described. To estimate absolute template abundance from read counts, synthetic TCR analog templates were spiked into each PCR. TCRbeta CDR3 regions were amplified from genomic DNA with bias-controlled V and J gene primers using the immunoSEQ assay. Sequencing of rearranged TCRbeta segments was performed at approximately 20X coverage. As for the authors' bioinformatics: Clustering was used to correct sequencing errors, and CDR3s were annotated against IMGT so that V, D and J genes could be assigned. Out-of-frame and stop-codon sequences were excluded, and only productive TCRbeta rearrangements were used in downstream analyses. Clonality was computed as one minus Shannon entropy normalized by the log of the number of unique productive sequences. Clones differing between time points or between blood and tumor were identified using Fisher's exact test with Benjamini-Hochberg correction, with an adjusted p below 0.01 applied as the threshold. The clones in this table, taken by TCRdb from immuneACCESS, are in-frame only. Not every clone is retained; where verified, under half of the shortfall comes from an unresolved V gene, and the cause of the rest is unknown. The V and J calls and the clone size are those of that table, but D and trimming were determined from the DNA. A total of 14,000 to 15,000 clones appear in this sample, approximately 90% of them only once. The top ten constitute roughly 15% of the sample.

Turning to this clone: The specificity of this receptor is unknown. No clone much larger than this one lies a single base away; base qualities are absent.

Broad study findings and their caveats: Improved progression-free and overall survival was found to be associated with pretreatment peripheral blood TCR clonality below the median. Among patients with durable benefit, tumor-associated TCR clones showed greater expansion in peripheral blood 3 weeks after treatment started (n ≈ 23, p = 0.022). Because of the small sample size (n ≈ 31) and the many exploratory analyses performed, the results are intended to be regarded as hypothesis-generating.

CDR1 and CDR2 are drawn from the germline V gene (reference sequence): GTSNPN, SVGIG. The CDR3 goes from the cysteine to the phenylalanine over 13 residues. CDR3 DNA is the only sequence kept; it has 39 bases, read in frame from the first base. The V end loses 1 base and the J end loses 7 bases, and a stretch of 8 bases separates them. This sequence was found in a man aged 65 to 85 with urothelial cancer. The input for sequencing was PBMCs, taken around atezolizumab (anti-PD-L1) treatment. Recombination joined TRBV30 with TRBJ1-6; perhaps TRBD1 is the D gene, with 5 bases matching. The nucleotides are TGTGCCTGGAGTGCGCGGGGGAATTCACCCCTCCACTTT. Its translation is CAWSARGNSPLHF.